A single sample is the source of the 20 T cell receptor beta chains below, sequenced in a study of siplizumab effects on memory and regulatory T cells. Using immunoSEQ multiplex PCR, the repertoire was profiled, and TCRdb retains in-frame clones only, with some absent. Altogether about 50,000 clones are present, roughly 92% being singletons, with the ten largest covering 17%. What was sequenced was CD8+ T cells sorted from blood. These TCRs come from a human donor in good health.

V and J are TRBV13 and TRBJ1-5, with D perhaps matching TRBD1 (5 bases). This CDR3 is built from 16 residues. Germline CDR1 is PRHDT and CDR2 is FYEKMQ (reference sequence). The germline V and J ends were trimmed by 6 bases and 3 bases, with 18 bases remaining between them. The CDR3 bases are TGTGCCAGCAGTTCCCAACGGGGGGTGACCAATCAGCCCCAGCATTTT. This gives the protein CASSSQRGVTNQPQHF. The variable domain in full, completed from reference TRBV13 and TRBJ1-5, reads AAGVIQSPRHLIKEKRETATLKCYPIPRHDTVYWYQQGPGQDPQFLISFYEKMQSDKGSIPDRFSAQQFSDYHSELNMSSLELGDSALYFCASSSQRGVTNQPQHFGDGTRLSIL.

The J gene is TRBJ2-7, the V gene TRBV11-1; D possibly uses TRBD1 or TRBD2 (7 bases each). This CDR3 has 13 amino acids. Deletions cut 2 bases from V and 4 bases from J, with 9 bases between. CDR1 and CDR2 (germline): SGHAT, FQDESV (reference sequence). DNA for the CDR3: TGTGCCAGCAGCTTACAGGGGGGGTACGAGCAGTACTTC. Translating gives CASSLQGGYEQYF. Full variable domain (remainder filled in from reference TRBV11-1 and TRBJ2-7): EAEVAQSPRYKITEKSQAVAFWCDPISGHATLYWYRQILGQGPELLVQFQDESVVDDSQLPKDRFSAERLKGVDSTLKIQPAELGDSAMYLCASSLQGGYEQYFGPGTRLTVT.

The chain couples TRBV28 to TRBJ1-1; 12 bases map to TRBD1. In germline, CDR1 is MDHEN, CDR2 SYDVKM. This CDR3 has 15 amino acids. The V and J ends lost 5 bases and 6 bases, in that order; junction bases with no gene match: 7. The DNA of the CDR3 is TGTGCCAGCAGTCTTTCCGGGACAGGGGGCTCTGAAGCTTTCTTT. Residues: CASSLSGTGGSEAFF.

The chain links TRBV29-1 to TRBJ2-1; D gene unclear. The CDR3 runs 11 residues. From germline, CDR1 is SQVTM and CDR2 ANQGSEA. V lost 2 bases and J 6 bases, leaving 5 bases between the germline ends. Written as DNA, the CDR3 is TGCAGCGTTGAATCCGGCAATGAGCAGTTCTTC. This encodes CSVESGNEQFF.

The chain joins TRBV27 to TRBJ1-5; D gene uncertain. CDR1 is MNHEY, CDR2 SMNVEV, per germline (reference sequence). Trimming left V 5 bases short and J 0 bases short, with 5 bases between. There are 13 residues in the CDR3. CDR3 sequence: CASSQSSNQPQHF. CDR3 bases: TGTGCCAGCAGTCAGTCTAGCAATCAGCCCCAGCATTTT.

The chain recombines TRBV30 with TRBJ1-2; tentatively, D is TRBD1 (6 bases). From germline, CDR1 is GTSNPN and CDR2 SVGIG (reference sequence). V was cut by 4 bases and J by 5 bases, with 14 bases left in between. The CDR3 loop spans 13 amino acids. The CDR3 loop reads CAWMDSRVYGYTF. In nucleotides, the CDR3 is TGTGCCTGGATGGACAGCAGGGTGTATGGCTACACCTTC. Using reference TRBV30 and TRBJ1-2 for the parts outside the CDR3, the full variable domain is SQTIHQWPATLVQPVGSPLSLECTVEGTSNPNLYWYRQAAGRGLQLLFYSVGIGQISSEVPQNLSASRPQDRQFILSSKKLLLSDSGFYLCAWMDSRVYGYTFGSGTRLTVV.

The V gene is TRBV7-6, the J gene TRBJ2-7, with 7 positions matching TRBD2. The germline CDR1 and CDR2 sequences are SGHVS and FNYEAQ. This CDR3 contains 16 residues. With 5 bases clipped from V and 3 bases from J, the junction kept 13 bases outside the gene matches. CDR3 region: CASSQGTGSGGYEQYF. Here the CDR3 DNA reads TGTGCCAGCAGCCAAGGAACGGGATCGGGGGGCTACGAGCAGTACTTC. Full variable domain (outside the CDR3, taken from reference TRBV7-6 and TRBJ2-7): GAGVSQSPRYKVTKRGQDVALRCDPISGHVSLYWYRQALGQGPEFLTYFNYEAQQDKSGLPNDRFSAERPEGSISTLTIQRTEQRDSAMYRCASSQGTGSGGYEQYFGPGTRLTVT.

This chain joins TRBV9 and TRBJ2-2, with D perhaps matching TRBD1 (6 bases). The CDR3 runs to 14 residues. V lost 4 bases and J lost 4, with 11 bases in between. The germline gives CDR1 SGDLS, CDR2 YYNGEE. Written as DNA, the CDR3 is TGTGCCAGCAGCCCACCGGACAGCACCGGGGAGCTGTTTTTT. This sequence encodes CASSPPDSTGELFF.

V is TRBV2 and J is TRBJ2-5; D is tentatively TRBD1 or TRBD2 (5 bases each). Germline lookup yields CDR1 SNHLY and CDR2 FYNNEI. The V and J ends lost 6 bases and 5 bases respectively, with 13 bases between them. The CDR3 loop spans 13 amino acids. The CDR3 protein is CASRDGTSETQYF. CDR3 in DNA: TGTGCCAGCAGAGACGGGACCTCGGAGACCCAGTACTTC.

V usage is TRBV5-4 and J usage is TRBJ1-2; D is uncertain. Germline assignment: CDR1 SGHNT and CDR2 YYREEE (reference sequence). V lost 3 bases, J lost 0 bases, and 12 bases lay in between. The CDR3 sequence is 15 residues long. The CDR3 coding sequence is TGTGCCAGCAGCTCATGGGAACGAGCTAACTATGGCTACACCTTC. Its protein product is CASSSWERANYGYTF.

V is TRBV5-1 and J is TRBJ2-7, with 8 bases identical to TRBD1. CDR3 length: 15 amino acids. The germline CDR1 and CDR2 sequences are SGHRS and YFSETQ. V shed 0 bases and J 4 bases; nucleotides not matched to a gene: 6. The CDR3 nucleotides are TGCGCCAGCAGCTTGGTACAGGGGGAAGGGTACGAGCAGTACTTC. This encodes CASSLVQGEGYEQYF.

The chain links TRBV2 to TRBJ1-1; no firm D call. The CDR3 is made up of 18 amino acids. The V gene's germline CDR1 is SNHLY and CDR2 FYNNEI. Trimming shortened V by 5 bases and J by 0 bases, and 22 bases separated the two germline ends. CDR3 amino acids: CASSIQRTDVQMNTEAFF. The CDR3 nucleotides read TGTGCCAGCAGTATTCAACGGACGGACGTACAAATGAACACTGAAGCTTTCTTT.

The chain carries TRBV5-5 and TRBJ2-7, with D unresolved. CDR1 is SGHKS and CDR2 is YYEKEE in the germline V gene (reference sequence). V gave up 4 bases and J gave up 3 bases, with 5 bases separating them. This CDR3 is built from 11 residues. The CDR3 region is CASSPNYEQYF. The CDR3 DNA reads as TGTGCCAGCAGCCCTAACTACGAGCAGTACTTC.

This clone was seen once. The chain employs TRBV19 and TRBJ1-2, with D unresolved. With 3 bases removed from V and 3 bases from J, the gap between germline ends came to 8 bases. CDR1 and CDR2 from the germline V gene are LNHDA and SQIVND (reference sequence). There are 13 residues in the CDR3. CDR3 protein: CASSIRTYYGYTF. For the CDR3, the DNA is TGTGCCAGTAGTATTAGGACCTACTATGGCTACACCTTC.

V is TRBV9 and J is TRBJ1-4; D is perhaps TRBD1 (6 bases). This CDR3 contains 15 residues. V was pared by 2 bases and J by 7 bases, with 15 bases between. The germline CDR1 and CDR2 sequences are SGDLS and YYNGEE. CDR3 loop: CASSVQGRWGEKLFF. The CDR3 nucleotides are TGTGCCAGCAGCGTCCAGGGGAGGTGGGGTGAAAAACTGTTTTTT.

The chain uses TRBV7-9 and TRBJ2-3, with no clear D. Germline loops: CDR1 SEHNR, CDR2 FQNEAQ (reference sequence). V lost 6 bases to trimming and J lost 2 bases, with 9 bases between them. The CDR3 extends over 13 amino acids. CDR3 in DNA: TGTGCCAGCAGTTACAGCTACACAGATACGCAGTATTTT. Protein sequence: CASSYSYTDTQYF.

The chain joins TRBV19 to TRBJ2-1; TRBD2 matches at 10 bases. Germline V gene lookup returns CDR1 LNHDA and CDR2 SQIVND (reference sequence). J was trimmed by 6 bases and V by 7 bases; bases with no gene match: 6. The CDR3 loop spans 14 amino acids. CDR3 protein: CASTSSGSGNEQFF. The CDR3 nucleotides read TGTGCCAGTACTTCTAGCGGGAGTGGCAATGAGCAGTTCTTC. The full variable domain, in which reference TRBV19 and TRBJ2-1 provide the parts outside the CDR3, is DGGITQSPKYLFRKEGQNVTLSCEQNLNHDAMYWYRQDPGQGLRLIYYSQIVNDFQKGDIAEGYSVSREKKESFPLTVTSAQKNPTAFYLCASTSSGSGNEQFFGPGTRLTVL.

The V call is TRBV30, the J call TRBJ1-1; a weak D match, TRBD1 (6 bases). The CDR3 spans 13 residues. Germline CDR1 and CDR2: GTSNPN and SVGIG (reference sequence). Trimming shortened V by 1 base and J by 5 bases, and 11 bases separated the two germline ends. The CDR3 protein is CAWSDPTGTEAFF. CDR3 DNA sequence: TGTGCCTGGAGTGACCCAACAGGGACTGAAGCTTTCTTT.

This chain joins TRBV4-1 and TRBJ2-2; D unresolved. V lost 2 bases and J lost 2, with 9 bases in between. This CDR3 region has 15 residues. Looked up from germline, CDR1 is MGHRA and CDR2 is YSYEKL. Written as DNA, the CDR3 is TGCGCCAGCAGCCAACACGGGCTAAACACCGGGGAGCTGTTTTTT. This codes for CASSQHGLNTGELFF.

The rearrangement uses TRBV15 and TRBJ1-5; D ambiguous. Germline CDR1 is LNHNV and CDR2 is YYDKDF (reference sequence). V was cut by 2 bases and J by 0 bases, with 8 bases left in between. This CDR3 contains 15 residues. The CDR3 sequence: CATSRTRNSNQPQHF. DNA of the CDR3: TGTGCCACCAGCAGAACTCGCAATAGCAATCAGCCCCAGCATTTT.